The entry below describes one T cell receptor beta chain. Its target antigen remains unknown. Per-base qualities were not stored, and no clone one base away is much larger. This record belongs to a study of blood T cell repertoires in COVID-19 (dated by TCRdb to 2020 to 2021). Regarding the research as a whole: The collaborator samples originated in the United States, Italy and Spain and spanned the acute and convalescent phases of COVID-19. HLA class I and class II types, where available, came from metadata supplied by the sample provider rather than from assay-based typing. The prospective study material was composed of cDNA or gDNA derived from T cells, B-cell-depleted T cells, or PBMCs. A de-identified subject ID, COVID-19 status, age in years and sex were almost always included in the sample metadata. Subjects who had been exposed to COVID-19, were actively infected with it, or had recovered from it provided the deeply sampled blood TCRbeta repertoires that made up the dataset. Samples were obtained from the ongoing ImmuneRACE study (first 160 participants) and from approximately 1,200 subjects provided by 6 global collaborators. The repertoires were made available in a free public database intended to serve as a resource for research on the immune response to SARS-CoV-2.

TCRbeta CDR3 regions were amplified from genomic DNA using the immunoSEQ Assay, a bias-controlled multiplex PCR. On the authors' methods: The number of nucleated cells in each sample was estimated by amplification of reference gene primers within the assay. To quantify the absolute abundance of each unique TCRbeta CDR3 rearrangement, sequence reads were collapsed and filtered. For each sample, productive Simpson clonality was calculated as the square root of Simpson's diversity index over productive rearrangements. In its TCRdb copy, this immuneACCESS table keeps in-frame sequences only and misses some clones. Where compared with another copy, unresolved V genes explain less than half of these, and the others have no known cause. That table furnishes V, J and clone size, whereas the DNA furnished D and trimming. The sample has 300,000 or so clones on record, about nine tenths of them singletons. The top ten constitute 1% of the sample.

CDR1 SQVTM and CDR2 ANQGSEA were looked up in the germline V gene. The CDR3 numbers 14 residues from cysteine through phenylalanine. The CDR3 DNA has 42 bases and is translated from base 1. Trimming takes 2 bases off V and 4 bases off J; junction bases not matched to a gene: 6. Whole blood was collected in K2EDTA tubes by collaborating institutions according to the institutions' own protocols. For TCRbeta analysis, collaborators shipped samples as frozen whole blood, isolated PBMCs, or DNA extracted from either of those sample types. Results the study describes overall, beyond this receptor: The amount of clinical and demographic metadata varied by source and participant and was provided uncurated.

The specimen was peripheral blood. This receptor was identified in a man aged 50 or older with active or convalescent COVID-19. The V and J segments used are TRBV29-1 and TRBJ2-7; 9 bases in the junction line up with TRBD1. CDR3 region: CSVETGGIGYEQYF. The DNA sequence reads TGCAGCGTTGAAACAGGGGGCATCGGGTACGAGCAGTACTTC.